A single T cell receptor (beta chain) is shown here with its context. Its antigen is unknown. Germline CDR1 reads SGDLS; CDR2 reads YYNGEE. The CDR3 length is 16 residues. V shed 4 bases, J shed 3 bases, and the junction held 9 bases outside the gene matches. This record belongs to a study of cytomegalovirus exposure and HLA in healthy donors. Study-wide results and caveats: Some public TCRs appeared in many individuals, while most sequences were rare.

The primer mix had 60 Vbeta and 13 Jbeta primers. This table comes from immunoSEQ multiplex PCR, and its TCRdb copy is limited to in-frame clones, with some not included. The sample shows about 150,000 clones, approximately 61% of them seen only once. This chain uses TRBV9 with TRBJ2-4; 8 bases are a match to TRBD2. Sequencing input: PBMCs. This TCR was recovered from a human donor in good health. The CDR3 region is CASSPGLTSGKNIQYF. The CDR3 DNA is TGTGCCAGCAGCCCGGGGTTAACTAGCGGCAAAAACATTCAGTACTTC. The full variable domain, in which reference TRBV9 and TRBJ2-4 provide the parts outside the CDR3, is DSGVTQTPKHLITATGQRVTLRCSPRSGDLSVYWYQQSLDQGLQFLIQYYNGEERAKGNILERFSAQQFPDLHSELNLSSLELGDSALYFCASSPGLTSGKNIQYFGAGTRLSVL.